Listed below are T cell receptor beta chains from one sample, sequenced in a study of T cells in Graves' hyperthyroidism and ophthalmopathy. In TCRdb, the multiplex PCR reads were re-called with MiXCR into one record per CDR3 protein. The sample holds over 500,000 distinct CDR3 sequences, 14% seen once. The sequencing input was blood. The receptors derive from a woman aged 40 to 50 with Graves' hyperthyroidism. Each CDR3 is given with its conserved first and last residue. The order of the fields is clone size, V gene, D gene, J gene, CDR3 protein, CDR3 DNA. A D gene is named only where the DNA matches it firmly. Clone size appears in some rows only: once, few, many, or a class for an expanded clone.

abundance: many; v_gene: TRBV2; d_gene: .; j_gene: TRBJ2-3; CDR3aa: CASSERNGGAVDTQYF; CDR3nt: TGTGCCAGCAGTGAGCGTAATGGGGGCGCGGTTGATACGCAGTATTTT
abundance: .; v_gene: TRBV10-3; d_gene: TRBD2; j_gene: TRBJ2-1; CDR3aa: CATAGTRENNEQFF; CDR3nt: TGTGCCACCGCCGGGACTAGAGAAAACAATGAGCAGTTCTTC
abundance: .; v_gene: TRBV20-1; d_gene: .; j_gene: TRBJ2-1; CDR3aa: CSARSLALYNEQFF; CDR3nt: TGCAGTGCTAGGTCGCTAGCGCTCTACAATGAGCAGTTCTTC
abundance: many; v_gene: TRBV7-8; d_gene: .; j_gene: TRBJ2-5; CDR3aa: CASSLVERPQYF; CDR3nt: TGTGCCAGCAGCTTAGTCGAACGACCCCAGTACTTC
abundance: many; v_gene: TRBV7-9; d_gene: .; j_gene: TRBJ1-2; CDR3aa: CASSLFPEDLGGYTF; CDR3nt: TGTGCCAGCAGCTTATTTCCAGAGGACTTGGGTGGCTACACCTTC
abundance: many; v_gene: TRBV27; d_gene: TRBD1; j_gene: TRBJ1-2; CDR3aa: CASSQRAGGGEGYTF; CDR3nt: TGTGCCAGCAGTCAAAGGGCAGGGGGAGGAGAAGGCTACACCTTC
abundance: many; v_gene: TRBV7-8; d_gene: .; j_gene: TRBJ1-5; CDR3aa: CASSLCRAANQPQHF; CDR3nt: TGTGCCAGCAGCTTATGTCGGGCAGCTAATCAGCCCCAGCATTTT
abundance: .; v_gene: TRBV28; d_gene: .; j_gene: TRBJ2-7; CDR3aa: CASSTLWGAPTSYEQYF; CDR3nt: TGTGCCAGCAGTACGTTGTGGGGTGCCCCTACCTCCTACGAGCAGTATTTC
abundance: many; v_gene: TRBV11-2; d_gene: TRBD1; j_gene: TRBJ2-7; CDR3aa: CASSVVLATGGYEQYF; CDR3nt: TGTGCCAGCAGCGTCGTTTTAGCAACAGGGGGATACGAGCAGTACTTC
abundance: .; v_gene: TRBV2; d_gene: .; j_gene: TRBJ1-5; CDR3aa: CALSGENSNQPQHF; CDR3nt: TGTGCCCTAAGTGGTGAAAATAGCAATCAGCCCCAGCATTTT
abundance: many; v_gene: TRBV12-3/TRBV12-4; d_gene: TRBD1; j_gene: TRBJ1-5; CDR3aa: CASSPDRGSSNQPQHF; CDR3nt: TGTGCCAGCAGTCCAGACAGGGGGAGTAGCAATCAGCCCCAGCATTTT
abundance: .; v_gene: TRBV30; d_gene: .; j_gene: TRBJ1-3; CDR3aa: CAWSPTTASGNTIYF; CDR3nt: TGTGCCTGGAGCCCAACGACGGCCTCTGGAAACACCATATATTTT
abundance: many; v_gene: TRBV2; d_gene: .; j_gene: TRBJ1-2; CDR3aa: CASSANTDYNGYTF; CDR3nt: TGTGCCAGCAGTGCCAACACAGATTATAATGGCTACACCTTC
abundance: many; v_gene: TRBV7-9; d_gene: .; j_gene: TRBJ1-4; CDR3aa: CASRRGGQSNEKLFF; CDR3nt: TGTGCCAGCAGGCGTGGTGGACAGTCCAATGAAAAACTGTTTTTT
abundance: many; v_gene: TRBV29-1; d_gene: .; j_gene: TRBJ2-7; CDR3aa: CSVSSGTYEQYF; CDR3nt: TGCAGCGTTAGTAGCGGAACCTACGAGCAGTACTTC
abundance: many; v_gene: TRBV10-3; d_gene: TRBD1; j_gene: TRBJ2-3; CDR3aa: CAISESLFGTGGSDTQYF; CDR3nt: TGTGCCATCAGTGAGTCGTTGTTTGGGACAGGGGGATCAGATACGCAGTATTTT
abundance: few; v_gene: TRBV20-1; d_gene: .; j_gene: TRBJ2-7; CDR3aa: CSATKPGLLPTYEQYF; CDR3nt: TGCAGTGCGACTAAACCGGGACTCTTACCTACCTACGAGCAGTACTTC
abundance: .; v_gene: TRBV11-3; d_gene: .; j_gene: TRBJ2-7; CDR3aa: CASSPWGAGISYEQYF; CDR3nt: TGTGCCAGCAGCCCGTGGGGGGCAGGGATATCCTACGAGCAGTACTTC
abundance: many; v_gene: TRBV12-3/TRBV12-4; d_gene: TRBD1; j_gene: TRBJ1-1; CDR3aa: CATGQGPMNTEAFF; CDR3nt: TGTGCCACCGGACAGGGACCTATGAACACTGAAGCTTTCTTT
abundance: .; v_gene: TRBV6-4; d_gene: TRBD2; j_gene: TRBJ2-1; CDR3aa: CASSELSSGSSYNEQFF; CDR3nt: TGTGCCAGCAGTGAGCTCTCTAGCGGGAGTTCCTACAATGAGCAGTTCTTC
abundance: many; v_gene: TRBV7-9; d_gene: TRBD1; j_gene: TRBJ1-5; CDR3aa: CASSLGQGGADSQPQHF; CDR3nt: TGTGCCAGCAGCTTGGGACAGGGAGGGGCTGATAGTCAGCCCCAGCATTTT
abundance: many; v_gene: TRBV2; d_gene: TRBD1; j_gene: TRBJ2-7; CDR3aa: CASSVETGFGEQYF; CDR3nt: TGTGCCAGCAGTGTAGAGACAGGGTTCGGCGAGCAGTACTTC
abundance: few; v_gene: TRBV5-6; d_gene: TRBD1; j_gene: TRBJ1-5; CDR3aa: CASSWKMGQGDNQPQHF; CDR3nt: TGTGCCAGCAGCTGGAAAATGGGACAGGGGGACAATCAGCCCCAGCATTTT
abundance: .; v_gene: TRBV6-5; d_gene: .; j_gene: TRBJ1-4; CDR3aa: CASSYGGPNGKLFF; CDR3nt: TGTGCCAGCAGTTACGGTGGGCCTAATGGAAAACTGTTTTTT
abundance: many; v_gene: TRBV6-2/TRBV6-3; d_gene: .; j_gene: TRBJ2-7; CDR3aa: CASRDGPYEQYF; CDR3nt: TGTGCCAGCCGGGACGGGCCCTACGAGCAGTACTTC
abundance: few; v_gene: TRBV28; d_gene: .; j_gene: TRBJ1-2; CDR3aa: CASKYPGAVGYTF; CDR3nt: TGTGCCAGCAAGTACCCCGGGGCCGTTGGCTACACCTTC
abundance: .; v_gene: TRBV4-1; d_gene: .; j_gene: TRBJ2-7; CDR3aa: CASSQMSGSFNEQYF; CDR3nt: TGCGCCAGCAGCCAGATGAGCGGCAGCTTCAACGAGCAGTACTTC
abundance: many; v_gene: TRBV7-2; d_gene: .; j_gene: TRBJ1-1; CDR3aa: CASSLEFSGNTEAFF; CDR3nt: TGTGCCAGCAGCTTAGAATTTTCCGGGAACACTGAAGCTTTCTTT
abundance: many; v_gene: TRBV11-2; d_gene: .; j_gene: TRBJ2-7; CDR3aa: CASSLSAADSYEQYF; CDR3nt: TGTGCCAGCAGCTTATCGGCGGCCGACTCCTACGAGCAGTACTTC
abundance: .; v_gene: TRBV6-1; d_gene: .; j_gene: TRBJ1-5; CDR3aa: CASTKDRTHQPQHF; CDR3nt: TGTGCCAGCACCAAAGACAGAACCCATCAGCCCCAGCATTTT
abundance: many; v_gene: TRBV18; d_gene: .; j_gene: TRBJ2-4; CDR3aa: CASSPDKNIQYF; CDR3nt: TGTGCCAGCTCACCGGACAAAAACATTCAGTACTTC
abundance: .; v_gene: TRBV12-3/TRBV12-4; d_gene: TRBD1; j_gene: TRBJ2-7; CDR3aa: CASSSGQQAGEQYF; CDR3nt: TGTGCCAGCAGTTCGGGACAGCAGGCAGGCGAGCAGTACTTC
abundance: many; v_gene: TRBV7-2; d_gene: .; j_gene: TRBJ2-1; CDR3aa: CASSRDPSYNEQFF; CDR3nt: TGTGCCAGCAGCCGGGACCCCTCTTACAATGAGCAGTTCTTC
abundance: .; v_gene: TRBV6-1; d_gene: .; j_gene: TRBJ1-5; CDR3aa: CASSEALANQPQHF; CDR3nt: TGTGCCAGCAGTGAAGCTTTGGCCAATCAGCCCCAGCATTTT
abundance: .; v_gene: TRBV30; d_gene: .; j_gene: TRBJ1-4; CDR3aa: CAGGGINEKLFF; CDR3nt: TGTGCCGGGGGGGGGATTAATGAAAAACTGTTTTTT
abundance: many; v_gene: TRBV6-1; d_gene: TRBD2; j_gene: TRBJ2-7; CDR3aa: CASKVTSGNSYEQYF; CDR3nt: TGTGCCAGCAAAGTGACTAGCGGCAACTCCTACGAGCAGTACTTC
abundance: many; v_gene: TRBV6-1; d_gene: .; j_gene: TRBJ2-1; CDR3aa: CASSENSGTLYNEQFF; CDR3nt: TGTGCCAGCAGTGAAAACTCTGGGACTCTCTACAATGAGCAGTTCTTC
abundance: many; v_gene: TRBV18; d_gene: TRBD2; j_gene: TRBJ2-1; CDR3aa: CASSPPSGTSDNEQFF; CDR3nt: TGTGCCAGCTCACCGCCATCCGGGACTAGCGACAATGAGCAGTTCTTC
abundance: .; v_gene: TRBV7-6; d_gene: .; j_gene: TRBJ2-3; CDR3aa: CASSLVPHTDTQYF; CDR3nt: TGTGCCAGCAGCTTAGTTCCCCACACAGATACGCAGTATTTT
abundance: few; v_gene: TRBV5-6; d_gene: .; j_gene: TRBJ2-1; CDR3aa: CASSALVAGGSLNEQFF; CDR3nt: TGTGCCAGCAGCGCGTTGGTGGCTGGGGGGTCCCTGAATGAGCAGTTCTTC
abundance: few; v_gene: TRBV28; d_gene: TRBD2; j_gene: TRBJ2-3; CDR3aa: CASSPSREEADTQYF; CDR3nt: TGTGCCAGCAGTCCCTCGCGGGAGGAAGCAGATACGCAGTATTTT
abundance: many; v_gene: TRBV2; d_gene: .; j_gene: TRBJ2-1; CDR3aa: CASSFNNEQFF; CDR3nt: TGTGCCAGCAGTTTTAACAATGAGCAGTTCTTC
abundance: .; v_gene: TRBV7-2; d_gene: .; j_gene: TRBJ1-2; CDR3aa: CASSHPGVNGYTF; CDR3nt: TGTGCCAGCAGTCACCCCGGTGTCAATGGCTACACCTTC
abundance: many; v_gene: TRBV20-1; d_gene: .; j_gene: TRBJ2-1; CDR3aa: CSASNTLEGFEQFF; CDR3nt: TGCAGTGCTAGTAACACCCTGGAGGGGTTTGAGCAGTTCTTC
abundance: .; v_gene: TRBV25-1; d_gene: .; j_gene: TRBJ2-5; CDR3aa: CASGEVRSQETQYF; CDR3nt: TGTGCCAGCGGTGAAGTACGGTCCCAAGAGACCCAGTACTTC
abundance: many; v_gene: TRBV7-8; d_gene: .; j_gene: TRBJ1-5; CDR3aa: CASSEQENQPQHF; CDR3nt: TGTGCCAGCAGCGAACAGGAAAATCAGCCCCAGCATTTT
abundance: many; v_gene: TRBV11-2; d_gene: TRBD1; j_gene: TRBJ2-1; CDR3aa: CASSLGAGTEGYNKQFF; CDR3nt: TGTGCCAGCAGCTTAGGTGCTGGGACAGAAGGCTACAATAAGCAGTTCTTC
abundance: many; v_gene: TRBV27; d_gene: .; j_gene: TRBJ2-7; CDR3aa: CASSLKDRAYEQYF; CDR3nt: TGTGCCAGCAGTTTAAAGGACAGAGCCTACGAGCAGTACTTC
abundance: .; v_gene: TRBV15; d_gene: .; j_gene: TRBJ1-5; CDR3aa: CATSTKLNQPQHF; CDR3nt: TGTGCCACCAGCACAAAGCTTAATCAGCCCCAGCATTTT
abundance: many; v_gene: TRBV28; d_gene: .; j_gene: TRBJ2-1; CDR3aa: CASRRGLQRHEQFF; CDR3nt: TGTGCCAGCAGGCGGGGACTCCAGCGCCATGAGCAGTTCTTC
abundance: .; v_gene: TRBV27; d_gene: TRBD2; j_gene: TRBJ2-6; CDR3aa: CASSPLAGDKWAGANVLTF; CDR3nt: TGTGCCAGCAGTCCCCTGGCGGGAGACAAGTGGGCTGGGGCCAACGTCCTGACTTTC
abundance: few; v_gene: TRBV3-1; d_gene: .; j_gene: TRBJ1-2; CDR3aa: CANSQDRRFNYGYTF; CDR3nt: TGTGCCAACAGCCAAGACAGGAGATTTAACTATGGCTACACCTTC
abundance: many; v_gene: TRBV14; d_gene: .; j_gene: TRBJ2-7; CDR3aa: CASSLTDLYEQYF; CDR3nt: TGTGCCAGCAGTCTCACCGACCTCTACGAGCAGTACTTC
abundance: many; v_gene: TRBV28; d_gene: TRBD1; j_gene: TRBJ1-1; CDR3aa: CASSTQGWNTEAFF; CDR3nt: TGTGCCAGCAGTACACAGGGGTGGAACACTGAAGCTTTCTTT